Listed here are 9 T cell receptor beta chains from one sample, sequenced in a study of cytomegalovirus exposure and HLA in healthy donors. The study ran its PCR with 60 Vbeta and 13 Jbeta primers. Clones were read by immunoSEQ multiplex PCR, and TCRdb kept only the in-frame ones, dropping some. The table shows roughly 150,000 clones, with roughly 70% occurring only once. Sequencing input: PBMCs. All receptors derive from a man aged 25-45 years in good health and CMV-seropositive.

The rearrangement joins TRBV7-9 to TRBJ2-5, with D unclear. The length of the CDR3 is 14 residues. V dropped 5 bases and J dropped 2 bases, with 12 bases sitting between them. Germline loops: CDR1 SEHNR, CDR2 FQNEAQ (reference sequence). CDR3 in amino acids: CASSPPNGQETQYF. The CDR3 bases are TGTGCCAGCAGCCCCCCTAACGGGCAAGAGACCCAGTACTTC.

The J gene is TRBJ2-3, the V gene TRBV7-6; 11 bases match TRBD2. CDR3 size: 15 residues. Germline V gene data show CDR1 as SGHVS and CDR2 as FNYEAQ. V dropped 4 bases and J dropped 5; count of bases not matched to a gene: 5. The CDR3 loop reads CASSSLLAGGDTQYF. DNA of the CDR3: TGTGCCAGCAGCTCCCTTCTAGCGGGAGGAGATACGCAGTATTTT.

There are a few counts of this clone. The chain carries TRBV5-1 and TRBJ1-5; 7 bases align to TRBD1. This CDR3 has 14 amino acids. Trimming cost V 0 bases and J 6 bases; bases outside gene matches: 3. CDR1 is SGHRS, CDR2 YFSETQ, per germline. The CDR3 DNA reads as TGCGCCAGCAGCTTGGGGGCAGGGGGTCAGCCCCAGCATTTT. It specifies CASSLGAGGQPQHF.

The chain employs TRBV4-1 and TRBJ2-1; D call uncertain. V was trimmed by 4 bases and J by 0 bases, leaving 10 bases between them. Per the germline V gene, CDR1 is MGHRA and CDR2 is YSYEKL. The CDR3 spans 15 residues. The CDR3 DNA sequence: TGCGCCAGCAGCCGGATTCCTAGCTCCTACAATGAGCAGTTCTTC. Translated: CASSRIPSSYNEQFF.

This chain joins TRBV28 and TRBJ1-4; D is possibly TRBD1 (6 bases). Germline V gene lookup returns CDR1 MDHEN and CDR2 SYDVKM. The CDR3 loop spans 20 amino acids. V dropped 0 bases and J dropped 5 bases, with 25 bases sitting between them. In DNA form, the CDR3 reads TGTGCCAGCAGTTTATGGGAAGAGGGGGTAGCCCTTGGAATGAATGAAAAACTGTTTTTT. It specifies CASSLWEEGVALGMNEKLFF.

The chain carries TRBV10-3 and TRBJ2-7; TRBD1 agrees at 7 bases. V was clipped by 4 bases and J by 5 bases; unmatched bases: 8. Germline CDR1 and CDR2: ENHRY and SYGVKD. The CDR3 loop spans 14 amino acids. The CDR3 loop reads CAISGGETGHEQYF. The CDR3 DNA reads TGTGCCATCAGTGGAGGGGAGACAGGGCACGAGCAGTACTTC.

The chain combines TRBV6-6 with TRBJ2-3; 7 nucleotides line up with TRBD1. The trim removed 4 bases at V and 4 bases at J, leaving 8 bases unmatched. This CDR3 has 15 amino acids. Germline V gives CDR1 MNHNY, CDR2 SVGAGI (reference sequence). The CDR3 reads CASSFHHDRADTQYF. The CDR3 coding sequence is TGTGCCAGCAGTTTCCACCACGACAGGGCAGATACGCAGTATTTT.

The chain's CDR3 is CASSLLPRADTQYF. Written as DNA, the CDR3 is TGTGCCAGCAGTTTACTCCCTCGTGCAGATACGCAGTATTTT. The chain is built from TRBV27 and TRBJ2-3; no clear D gene. The ends were cut back, 2 bases at V and 4 bases at J, with 10 bases in the middle. The CDR3 extends over 14 amino acids. Germline-derived CDR1 and CDR2 are MNHEY and SMNVEV (reference sequence).

The chain combines TRBV10-3 with TRBJ1-1; 9 bases line up with TRBD1. In germline, CDR1 is ENHRY, CDR2 SYGVKD. CDR3 length: 16 amino acids. V trimming: 4 bases; J trimming: 5 bases; junction bases outside the gene matches: 11. The DNA of the CDR3 is TGTGCCATCAGTGCGGGGGCGGGACAGGGAAGAACTGAAGCTTTCTTT. Translation gives CAISAGAGQGRTEAFF.